The clone carrying this TCR beta chain occurred once. Its antigen is not known. The record originates from a study of early stage breast cancer tumors. Findings and caveats of the study: Most shared enriched TCRB sequences were commonly generated ones.

Losses at the gene ends were 5 bases for V and 10 bases for J; bases not matched to a gene: 5. The CDR3 is 13 amino acids. Per the germline V gene, CDR1 is MGHRA and CDR2 is YSYEKL. Produced via immunoSEQ multiplex PCR; TCRdb's table is partial and in-frame only. The table records some 4,500 clones, around two thirds of them present only once. V gene TRBV4-1 combines with J gene TRBJ1-6, with 7 nucleotides matching TRBD1. This receptor was taken from a person aged 45 to 59 with breast cancer. The material sequenced was breast tumor tissue. CDR3 in amino acids: CASSDRVQSPLHF. As DNA, the CDR3 is TGCGCCAGCAGCGACAGGGTACAGTCACCCCTCCACTTT.